This TCR beta chain was observed in a study of OX40 agonist ivuxolimab in advanced cancers. Study at large: The study gave patients intravenous ivuxolimab at 0.01 to 10 mg/kg every 2 weeks. The dose-escalation cohort had hepatocellular carcinoma, melanoma, renal cell or head and neck cancer.

Sampling of blood occurred at baseline, cycle 4 day 1, and cycle 7 day 1. This clone counts as medium-sized (0.01 to 0.1%). Assay: immunoSEQ multiplex PCR; the TCRdb copy retains only in-frame clones and omits some. This table has approximately 26,000 clones, about 77% appearing once. The CDR3 has 15 amino acids. Germline lookup yields CDR1 SGHNT and CDR2 YYREEE (reference sequence). Trimming cost V 3 bases and J 7 bases, with 16 bases left between them. This chain links TRBV5-4 with TRBJ1-4; D is perhaps TRBD1 (5 bases). Sample: CD4+ or CD8+ T cells sorted from blood, taken in a trial of the OX40 agonist ivuxolimab. The origin of this receptor is an adult with an advanced solid tumor such as melanoma, head and neck, liver or kidney cancer. CDR3 protein: CASSYSTGVGEKLFF. CDR3 coding DNA: TGTGCCAGCAGCTACAGCACGGGGGTGGGTGAAAAACTGTTTTTT.